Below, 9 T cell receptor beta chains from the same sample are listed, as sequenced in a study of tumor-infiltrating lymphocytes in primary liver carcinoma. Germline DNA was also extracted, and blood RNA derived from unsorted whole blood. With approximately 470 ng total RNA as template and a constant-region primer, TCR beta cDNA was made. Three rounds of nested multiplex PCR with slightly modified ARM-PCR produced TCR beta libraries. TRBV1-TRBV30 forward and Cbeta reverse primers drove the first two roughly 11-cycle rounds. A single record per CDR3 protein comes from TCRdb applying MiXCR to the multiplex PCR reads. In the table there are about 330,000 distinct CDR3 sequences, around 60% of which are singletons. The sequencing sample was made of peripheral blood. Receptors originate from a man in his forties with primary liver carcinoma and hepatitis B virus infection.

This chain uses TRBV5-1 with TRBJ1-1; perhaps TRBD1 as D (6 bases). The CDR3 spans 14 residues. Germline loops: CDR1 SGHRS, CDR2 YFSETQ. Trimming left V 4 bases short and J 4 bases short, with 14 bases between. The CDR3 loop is CASSPGEIGTEAFF. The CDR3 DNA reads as TGCGCCAGCAGCCCAGGGGAGATTGGCACTGAAGCTTTCTTT.

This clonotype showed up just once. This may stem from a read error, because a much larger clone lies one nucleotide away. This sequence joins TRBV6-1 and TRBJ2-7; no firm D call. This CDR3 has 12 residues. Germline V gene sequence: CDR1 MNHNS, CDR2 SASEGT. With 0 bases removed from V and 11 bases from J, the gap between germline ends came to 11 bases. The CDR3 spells CASSEAAAAEYF. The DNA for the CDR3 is TGTGCCAGCAGTGAAGCGGCGGCGGCAGAGTACTTC.

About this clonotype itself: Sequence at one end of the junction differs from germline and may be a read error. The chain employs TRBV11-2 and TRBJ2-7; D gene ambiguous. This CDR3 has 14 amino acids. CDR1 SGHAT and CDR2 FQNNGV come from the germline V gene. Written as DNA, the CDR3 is TGTACCAGCAGCTTATACGTGGAGCCCCTCGAGCAGTACTTC. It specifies CTSSLYVEPLEQYF.

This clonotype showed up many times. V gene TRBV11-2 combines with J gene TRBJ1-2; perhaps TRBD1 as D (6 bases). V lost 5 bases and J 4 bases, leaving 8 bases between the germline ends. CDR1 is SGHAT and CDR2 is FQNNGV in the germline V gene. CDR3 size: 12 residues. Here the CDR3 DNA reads TGTGCCAGCAGCGGGGGCAGCTATGGCTACACCTTC. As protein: CASSGGSYGYTF.

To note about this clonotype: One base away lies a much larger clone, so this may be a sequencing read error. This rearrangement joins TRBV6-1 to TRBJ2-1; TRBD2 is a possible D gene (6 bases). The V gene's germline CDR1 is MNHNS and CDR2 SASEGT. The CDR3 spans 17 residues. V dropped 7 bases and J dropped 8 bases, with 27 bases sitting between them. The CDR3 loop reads CASMRGFIGRMDDEQFF. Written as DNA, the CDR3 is TGTGCCAGCATGAGAGGTTTTATCGGGAGAATGGACGATGAGCAGTTCTTC.

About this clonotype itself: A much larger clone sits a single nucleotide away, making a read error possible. CDR3 nucleotides: TGCGCCAGCAGTGTTGCCAATACTACCGGGGAGCTGTTTTTT. This encodes CASSVANTTGELFF. The rearrangement uses TRBV10-1 and TRBJ2-2; D unclear. Trimming pared 4 bases from V and 5 bases from J, leaving 11 bases between. CDR1 and CDR2 from the germline V gene are WNHNN and SYGVQD (reference sequence). The CDR3 extends over 14 amino acids.

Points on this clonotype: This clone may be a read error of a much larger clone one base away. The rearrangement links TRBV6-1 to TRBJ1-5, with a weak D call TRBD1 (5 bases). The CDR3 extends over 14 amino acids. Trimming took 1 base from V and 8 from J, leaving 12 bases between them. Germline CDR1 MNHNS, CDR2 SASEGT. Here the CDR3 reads CASSEEAGYKPQHF. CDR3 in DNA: TGTGCCAGCAGTGAAGAAGCAGGGTACAAGCCCCAGCATTTT.

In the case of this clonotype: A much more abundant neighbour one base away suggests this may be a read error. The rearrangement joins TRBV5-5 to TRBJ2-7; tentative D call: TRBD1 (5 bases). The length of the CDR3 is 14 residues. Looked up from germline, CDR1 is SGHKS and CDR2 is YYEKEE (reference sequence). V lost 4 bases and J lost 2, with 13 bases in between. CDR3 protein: CASSPSDTPYEQYF. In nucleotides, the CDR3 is TGTGCCAGCAGCCCTTCGGACACCCCCTACGAGCAGTACTTC.

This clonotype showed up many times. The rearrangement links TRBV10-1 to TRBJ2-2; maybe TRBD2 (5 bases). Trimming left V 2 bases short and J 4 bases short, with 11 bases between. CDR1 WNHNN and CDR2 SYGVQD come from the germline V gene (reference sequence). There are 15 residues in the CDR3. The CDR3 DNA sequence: TGCGCCAGCAGTGAGCGTGCGGGCCGCACCGGGGAGCTGTTTTTT. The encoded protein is CASSERAGRTGELFF.